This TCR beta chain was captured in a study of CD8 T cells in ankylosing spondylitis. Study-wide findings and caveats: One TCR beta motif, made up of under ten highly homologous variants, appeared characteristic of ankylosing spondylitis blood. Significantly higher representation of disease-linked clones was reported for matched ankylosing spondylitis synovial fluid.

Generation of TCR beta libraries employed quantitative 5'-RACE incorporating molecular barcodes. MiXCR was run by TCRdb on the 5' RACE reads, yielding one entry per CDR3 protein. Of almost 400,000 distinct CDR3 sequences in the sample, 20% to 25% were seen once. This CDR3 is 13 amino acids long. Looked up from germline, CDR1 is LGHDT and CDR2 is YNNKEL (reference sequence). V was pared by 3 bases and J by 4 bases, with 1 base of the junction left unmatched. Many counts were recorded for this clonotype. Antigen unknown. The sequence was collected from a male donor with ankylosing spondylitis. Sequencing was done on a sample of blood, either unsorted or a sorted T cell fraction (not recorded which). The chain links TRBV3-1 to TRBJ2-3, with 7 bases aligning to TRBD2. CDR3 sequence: CASSQTSPDTQYF. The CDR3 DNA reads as TGTGCCAGCAGCCAGACTAGCCCAGATACGCAGTATTTT.